This T cell receptor beta chain was sequenced in a study of neurological immune-mediated disorders. Findings and caveats of the study: Private repertoires in all groups were suggested, as expanded clones shared no CDR3 amino acid sequences across subjects.

Looked up from germline, CDR1 is MGHDK and CDR2 is SYGVNS. V lost 3 bases and J 6 bases, leaving 11 bases between the germline ends. This CDR3 spans 13 amino acids. The cDNA came from 5'RACE, which used 10-nucleotide random UMIs. TCRdb itself ran the 5' RACE reads through MiXCR, one entry per CDR3 protein. The table has 39,000 or so distinct CDR3 sequences, 4% to 5.5% seen once; the top ten hold approximately 9.1%. This clonotype was seen repeatedly, ten times or more. Its antigen is unidentified. Sorted libraries came from roughly 1 million CD4+ or CD8+ T cells. The chain links TRBV25-1 to TRBJ1-1, with D possibly TRBD1 on 6 matching bases. Sequencing was done on a sample of CD4+ T cells from blood. The receptor was derived from a man aged 18 to 30 in good health. The CDR3 DNA sequence: TGTGCCAGCAGTGATGAGGGGGGGGCTGAAGCTTTCTTT. This encodes CASSDEGGAEAFF.